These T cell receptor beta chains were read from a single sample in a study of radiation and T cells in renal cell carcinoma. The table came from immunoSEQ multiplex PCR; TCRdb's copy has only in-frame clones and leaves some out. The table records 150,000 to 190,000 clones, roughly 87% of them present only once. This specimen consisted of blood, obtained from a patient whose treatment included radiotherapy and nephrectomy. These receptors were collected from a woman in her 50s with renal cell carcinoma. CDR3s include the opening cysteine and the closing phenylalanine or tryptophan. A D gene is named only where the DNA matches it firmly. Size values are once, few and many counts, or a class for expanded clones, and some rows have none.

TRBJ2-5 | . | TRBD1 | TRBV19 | TGTGCCAGTAGCCCACAGGGGGGCCTTCTGTCGTCAGAGACCCAGTACTTC | CASSPQGGLLSSETQYF
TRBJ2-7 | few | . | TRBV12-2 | TGTGCAAGTCGCTTGGCACTAGCGGGGGTCCTGTCCTACGAGCAGTACTTC | CASRLALAGVLSYEQYF
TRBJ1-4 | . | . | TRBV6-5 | TGTGCCAGCAGTATACAGGGCCAGAATGAAAAACTGTTTTTT | CASSIQGQNEKLFF
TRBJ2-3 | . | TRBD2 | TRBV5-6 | TGTGCCAGCAGCTTAGGGTTTACTAGCGGGGGCGATACGCAGTATTTT | CASSLGFTSGGDTQYF
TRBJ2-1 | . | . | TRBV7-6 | TGTGCCAGCAGCTTATCACAAAACAATGAGCAGTTCTTC | CASSLSQNNEQFF
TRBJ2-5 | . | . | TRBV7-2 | TGTGCCAGCAGTCTAGGGGTGGTCGCCCAAGAGACCCAGTACTTC | CASSLGVVAQETQYF
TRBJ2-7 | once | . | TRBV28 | TGTGCCAGCAGGGACAAGACCTACGAGCAGTACTTC | CASRDKTYEQYF
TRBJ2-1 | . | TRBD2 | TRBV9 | TGTGCCAGCAGCAAACACCATCTAGCGGGGGAGTCCTACAATGAGCAGTTCTTC | CASSKHHLAGESYNEQFF
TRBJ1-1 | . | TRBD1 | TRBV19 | TGTGCCAGTAGCCGTATCCCCCCGGGACAGGGGGCCCGCACTGAAGCTTTCTTT | CASSRIPPGQGARTEAFF
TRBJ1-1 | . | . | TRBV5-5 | TGTGCCAGCAGCTCATCCCGGACTGTGTTCGGCACTGAAGCTTTCTTT | CASSSSRTVFGTEAFF
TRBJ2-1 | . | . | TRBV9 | TGTGCCAGCAGCCCCACATCCAGGGACATTTACAATGAGCAGTTCTTC | CASSPTSRDIYNEQFF
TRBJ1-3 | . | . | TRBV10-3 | TGTGCCATCATAGACCGGACCCGCTCTGGAAACACCATATATTTT | CAIIDRTRSGNTIYF
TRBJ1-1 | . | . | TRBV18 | TGTGCCAGCTCACCACGATTCGGGGACCGAGGACAGAACACTGAAGCTTTCTTT | CASSPRFGDRGQNTEAFF
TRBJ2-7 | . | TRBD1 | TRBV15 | TGTGCCACCAGCAGAGGGACAGGCCACTACGAGCAGTACTTC | CATSRGTGHYEQYF
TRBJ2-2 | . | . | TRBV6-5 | TGTGCCAGCAGTCACTCCTATTTGACCGGGGAGCTGTTTTTT | CASSHSYLTGELFF
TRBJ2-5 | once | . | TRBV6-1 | TGTGCCAGCAGCGCCGTTGCGCAAGAGACCCAGTACTTC | CASSAVAQETQYF
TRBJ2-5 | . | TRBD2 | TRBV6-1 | TGTGCCAGCAATCCTTTCGGGGGGGAGACCCAGTACTTC | CASNPFGGETQYF
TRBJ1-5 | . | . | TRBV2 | TGTGCCAGCAGGGCAGATTCTACAACCAATCAGCCCCAGCATTTT | CASRADSTTNQPQHF
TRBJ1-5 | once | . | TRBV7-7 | TGTGCTAGCAGCGCGGAGCTCGGGCAGCCCCAGCATTTT | CASSAELGQPQHF
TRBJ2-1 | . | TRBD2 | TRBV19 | TGTGCCAGTAGGGGACCGGGACTAGCCGGCAATGAGCAGTTCTTC | CASRGPGLAGNEQFF
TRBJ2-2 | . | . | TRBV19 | TGTGCCAGTAAAGCCCAGGGTTCCAACGGGGAGCTGTTTTTT | CASKAQGSNGELFF
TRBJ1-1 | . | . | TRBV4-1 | TGCGCCAGCAGCCAAGACCGGGTGGGGTACACTGAAGCTTTCTTT | CASSQDRVGYTEAFF
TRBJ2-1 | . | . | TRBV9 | TGTGCCAGCAGCGTAGATGGGGGAGCCTACAATGAGCAGTTCTTC | CASSVDGGAYNEQFF
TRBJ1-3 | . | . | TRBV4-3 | TGCGCCAGCAGCCAAACGGGGACGGCAGCTGGAAACACCATATATTTT | CASSQTGTAAGNTIYF
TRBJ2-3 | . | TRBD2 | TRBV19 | TGTGCCAGTAGTATAGAAGTAACACTAGCGGGGGGCACAGATACGCAGTATTTT | CASSIEVTLAGGTDTQYF
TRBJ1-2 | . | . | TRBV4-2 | TGTGCCAGCAGCCAAGATCTCGGGAGAGCCTTGTACACCTTC | CASSQDLGRALYTF
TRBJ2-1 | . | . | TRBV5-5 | TGTGCCAGCAGCTTGTCCAGCACCTACAATGAGCAGTTCTTC | CASSLSSTYNEQFF
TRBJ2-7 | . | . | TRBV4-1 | TGCGCCAGCAGCCGGGGGACATTATTTTCCTACGAGCAGTACTTC | CASSRGTLFSYEQYF
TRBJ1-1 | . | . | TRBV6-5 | TGTGCCAGCAGTTACGCCCCTTACACTGAAGCTTTCTTT | CASSYAPYTEAFF
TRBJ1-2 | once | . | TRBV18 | TGTGCCAGCTCACCAGGGGACTATGGCTACACCTTC | CASSPGDYGYTF
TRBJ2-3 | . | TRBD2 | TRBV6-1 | TGTGCCAGCAGTGAAGGAAGACTAGCGGGGGCTCCCGATACGCAGTATTTT | CASSEGRLAGAPDTQYF
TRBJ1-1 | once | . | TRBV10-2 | TGCGCCAGCAGTGTAACAGGAGGGAACACTGAAGCTTTCTTT | CASSVTGGNTEAFF
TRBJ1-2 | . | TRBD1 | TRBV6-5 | TGTGCCAGCAGTTCAGACGGACAGGGACCCTATGGCTACACCTTC | CASSSDGQGPYGYTF
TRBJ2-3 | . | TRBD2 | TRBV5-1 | TGCGCCAGCAGCGTGGGGACTAGCGGAAGCACAGATACGCAGTATTTT | CASSVGTSGSTDTQYF
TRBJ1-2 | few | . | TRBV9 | TGTGCCAGCAGCCGGGACATGCACTATGGCTACACCTTC | CASSRDMHYGYTF
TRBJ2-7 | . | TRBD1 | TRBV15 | TGTGCCACCAGCAGGGGGACAGATCACGAGCAGTACTTC | CATSRGTDHEQYF
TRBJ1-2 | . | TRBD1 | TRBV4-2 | TGTGCCAGCAGCCAAGATAGGGGGCAGGACTATGGCTACACCTTC | CASSQDRGQDYGYTF
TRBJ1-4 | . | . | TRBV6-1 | TGTGCCAGCAGTGACTTGGACGGGGGGCCTAATGAAAAACTGTTTTTT | CASSDLDGGPNEKLFF
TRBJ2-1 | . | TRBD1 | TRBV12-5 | TGTGCTAGTGGTCTCAGGACAGGGGTGTCCTACAATGAGCAGTTCTTC | CASGLRTGVSYNEQFF
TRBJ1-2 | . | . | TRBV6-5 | TGTGCCAGCAGGGAGGACGGCTATGGCTACACCTTC | CASREDGYGYTF
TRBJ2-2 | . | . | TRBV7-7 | TGTGCTAGCAGCCCCAGGGAGGACGGGGAGCTGTTTTTT | CASSPREDGELFF
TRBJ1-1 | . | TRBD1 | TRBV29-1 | TGCAGCGTCGCGGGACAGATGAACACTGAAGCTTTCTTT | CSVAGQMNTEAFF
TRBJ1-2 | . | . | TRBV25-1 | TGTGCCAGCAGCGAGGAGGACTATGGCTACACCTTC | CASSEEDYGYTF
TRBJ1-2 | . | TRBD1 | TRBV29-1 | TGCAGCGTTGATCTTACAGGGGATGGCTATGGCTACACCTTC | CSVDLTGDGYGYTF